Below are 14 T cell receptor beta chains sequenced from a single sample in a study of T cell responses to AZD1222 COVID-19 vaccine. The protocol was immunoSEQ multiplex PCR, while the TCRdb copy is restricted to in-frame clones and leaves out a portion. The data contain more than 150,000 clones, almost 95% of them singletons. The sequenced sample was peripheral blood, obtained on day 0 of AZD1222 vaccination. Receptor source: an adult in good health.

CDR3 protein: CASSPFRDRGTEAFF. The DNA for the CDR3 is TGTGCCAGCTCACCCTTCCGGGACAGAGGCACTGAAGCTTTCTTT. The chain recombines TRBV18 with TRBJ1-1, with 7 bases fitting TRBD1. The CDR3 loop spans 15 amino acids. Trimming removed 3 bases from V and 4 bases from J; junction bases left unmatched: 8. Germline CDR1 KGHSH, CDR2 LQKENI.

The V and J genes are TRBV11-2 and TRBJ1-3; 8 nucleotides match TRBD1. Germline-derived CDR1 and CDR2 are SGHAT and FQNNGV. V was pared by 1 base and J by 4 bases, with 9 bases of the junction left unmatched. The CDR3 totals 17 residues. In DNA, the CDR3 is TGTGCCAGCAGCTTAGCGATCCAGGGGGCGTGGGGAAACACCATATATTTT. It codes for CASSLAIQGAWGNTIYF. Drawing the rest from reference TRBV11-2 and TRBJ1-3, the complete variable domain is EAGVAQSPRYKIIEKRQSVAFWCNPISGHATLYWYQQILGQGPKLLIQFQNNGVVDDSQLPKDRFSAERLKGVDSTLKIQPAKLEDSAVYLCASSLAIQGAWGNTIYFGEGSWLTVV.

A few counts support this clone. The rearrangement links TRBV19 to TRBJ1-5; D gene uncertain. CDR1 is LNHDA and CDR2 is SQIVND in the germline V gene (reference sequence). The CDR3 has 14 amino acids. Trimming left V 5 bases short and J 5 bases short, with 13 bases between. The CDR3 here is CASSVGSAHQPQHF. The CDR3 DNA is TGTGCCAGTAGTGTAGGGTCCGCACATCAGCCCCAGCATTTT.

CDR3 amino acids: CASSLFKTGGLGTGELFF. CDR3 sequence (DNA): TGTGCCAGCAGTTTATTTAAAACAGGGGGTTTAGGCACCGGGGAGCTGTTTTTT. The gene calls are TRBV27 and TRBJ2-2; TRBD1 aligns across 8 bases. The ends lost 1 base at V and 4 bases at J; junction bases unmatched: 11. The CDR3 sequence is 18 residues long. Germline assignment: CDR1 MNHEY and CDR2 SMNVEV (reference sequence).

The genes are TRBV4-1 and TRBJ1-1; D is ambiguous. Germline V gene sequence: CDR1 MGHRA, CDR2 YSYEKL. V shed 4 bases and J shed 2 bases, with 8 bases lying between them. This CDR3 is built from 13 residues. The CDR3 reads CASSPLLNTEAFF. The CDR3, as DNA: TGCGCCAGCAGCCCGCTGCTAAACACTGAAGCTTTCTTT.

V gene TRBV28 combines with J gene TRBJ1-2; D gene uncertain. The V gene's germline CDR1 is MDHEN and CDR2 SYDVKM. V dropped 7 bases and J dropped 0 bases, with 24 bases sitting between them. The CDR3 consists of 18 residues. The CDR3 sequence is CASTLSGVSGSTNYGYTF. CDR3 sequence (DNA): TGTGCCAGCACCCTTAGCGGGGTCTCGGGGTCTACTAACTATGGCTACACCTTC.

The sample holds one count of this clone. The rearrangement uses TRBV12-5 and TRBJ2-1; D is unclear. The V end lost 2 bases, the J end lost 2 bases, and 4 bases lay between the germline ends. CDR3 length: 13 residues. Germline V gene lookup returns CDR1 LGHNT and CDR2 FRNRAP. The CDR3 DNA reads TGTGCTAGTGGTTTGACCCCCTACAATGAGCAGTTCTTC. Translation: CASGLTPYNEQFF.

The V gene is TRBV3-1 (or the pseudogene TRBV3-2), the J gene TRBJ1-2; D gene unclear. V dropped 1 base and J dropped 3 bases, with 9 bases sitting between them. This CDR3 is built from 14 residues. The germline CDR1 and CDR2 sequences are LGHDT and YNNKEL (reference sequence). In nucleotides, the CDR3 is TGTGCCAGCAGCCAAGTAAGCCGTCACTATGGCTACACCTTC. Translating it yields CASSQVSRHYGYTF.

The rearrangement joins TRBV19 to TRBJ2-1, with 9 nucleotides matching TRBD1. Germline CDR1 LNHDA, CDR2 SQIVND (reference sequence). This CDR3 has 14 residues. The junction had 7 bases not matched to a gene; V was cut back by 5 bases and J by 8 bases. The CDR3 DNA sequence: TGTGCCAGTAGTGTCTACACAGGGGGCTATGAGCAGTTCTTC. Protein: CASSVYTGGYEQFF.

Written as DNA, the CDR3 is TGTGCCAGCAGTGAAAGTTGGCCAGCTTTCTTT. Residues: CASSESWPAFF. This chain uses TRBV6-1 with TRBJ1-1; D uncertain. V lost 2 bases to trimming and J lost 10 bases, with 8 bases between them. Germline V lookup: CDR1 MNHNS, CDR2 SASEGT. This CDR3 spans 11 amino acids.

The chain joins TRBV3-1 (or the pseudogene TRBV3-2) to TRBJ2-7; possible D gene TRBD1, 6 bases. The ends were cut back, 1 base at V and 6 bases at J, with 7 bases in the middle. Germline CDR1 reads LGHDT; CDR2 reads YNNKEL (reference sequence). This CDR3 has 12 amino acids. CDR3 amino acids: CASSQGGREQYV. The CDR3, as DNA: TGTGCCAGCAGCCAAGGGGGGCGCGAGCAGTACGTC.

V gene TRBV10-3 combines with J gene TRBJ1-5; possibly TRBD1 for D (5 bases). The CDR3 contains 12 residues. Trimming stripped 5 bases from V and 12 bases from J, with 14 bases between. The germline gives CDR1 ENHRY, CDR2 SYGVKD. CDR3 bases: TGTGCCATCAGTCCCGGCGGGGGGGACCAGCATTTT. Amino acids: CAISPGGGDQHF.

The chain recombines TRBV2 with TRBJ1-2, with 7 bases matching TRBD1. The germline gives CDR1 SNHLY, CDR2 FYNNEI. The CDR3 has 13 residues. The V segment lost 6 bases and the J segment 6 bases; nucleotides outside the gene matches: 7. For the CDR3, the DNA is TGTGCCAGCAGGGCAGGGGGTCGGAATGGCTACACCTTC. Translation gives CASRAGGRNGYTF.

This clone was recorded only once. The chain carries TRBV6-6 and TRBJ1-5, with D possibly being TRBD1 (6 bases). The length of the CDR3 is 15 residues. Germline V gene lookup returns CDR1 MNHNY and CDR2 SVGAGI (reference sequence). V lost 3 bases and J 1 base, leaving 10 bases between the germline ends. The CDR3 loop reads CASSYGRGSNQPQHF. CDR3 sequence (DNA): TGTGCCAGCAGTTATGGCAGGGGCAGCAATCAGCCCCAGCATTTT.